The 19 T cell receptor beta chains given below trace back to one sample, sequenced in a study of T cells in Graves' hyperthyroidism and ophthalmopathy (dated by TCRdb to 2018 to 2020). The library was produced with multiplex PCR. The reads were generated on an Illumina HiSeq 2000. The TCR beta CDR3 regions were amplified from RNA transcripts. A first-round RT-PCR of the TCR CDR3 used the HTBI primer set with the Qiagen OneStep RT-PCR kit. TCRdb reanalyzed the raw reads on its own, using fastp at Q25 for trimming and MiXCR for clone calling, and kept in-frame beta chains. Here each entry gathers all rows of one CDR3 protein and keeps the most common genes and DNA. Here the sample has more than 450,000 distinct CDR3 sequences; 12% to 15% occur a single time. More than 11% of the sample is held by the ten biggest clonotypes. The sequencing input was blood. These receptors all come from a woman in her forties with Graves' hyperthyroidism.

This clonotype has more than one count but fewer than ten. The chain employs TRBV11-3 and TRBJ2-7, with 16 bases matching TRBD2. V trimming: 5 bases; J trimming: 3 bases; junction bases outside the gene matches: 7. The CDR3 spans 17 residues. Germline values: CDR1 SGHNT, CDR2 YENEEA. DNA for the CDR3: TGTGCCAGCAGCGCGGGACTAGCGGGAGGGCTAGACTACGAGCAGTACTTC. Translating gives CASSAGLAGGLDYEQYF.

This clonotype was detected ten times or more. The chain recombines TRBV2 with TRBJ1-1, with D hard to call. The V gene's germline CDR1 is SNHLY and CDR2 FYNNEI. V lost 4 bases and J 0 bases, leaving 9 bases between the germline ends. This CDR3 is built from 14 residues. CDR3: CASSARIVNTEAFF. The CDR3, as DNA: TGTGCCAGCAGTGCCAGGATCGTGAACACTGAAGCTTTCTTT. Full variable domain (outside the CDR3, taken from reference TRBV2 and TRBJ1-1): EPEVTQTPSHQVTQMGQEVILRCVPISNHLYFYWYRQILGQKVEFLVSFYNNEISEKSEIFDDQFSVERPDGSNFTLKIRSTKLEDSAMYFCASSARIVNTEAFFGQGTRLTVV.

The chain links TRBV7-9 to TRBJ1-4, with TRBD1 as a possible D gene (6 bases). Germline values: CDR1 SEHNR, CDR2 FQNEAQ (reference sequence). There are 15 residues in the CDR3. Trimming left V 5 bases short and J 8 bases short, with 18 bases between. The CDR3, as DNA: TGTGCCAGCAGCCTACAGGGAATATCAAACGAAAAACTGTTTTTT. Protein: CASSLQGISNEKLFF.

Of note for this clonotype: A read error may produce the germline difference seen at one junction end. V gene TRBV6-1 combines with J gene TRBJ2-5; tentative D call: TRBD1 (6 bases). Germline values: CDR1 MNHNS, CDR2 SASEGT. The CDR3 is 15 residues long. The CDR3 sequence is CASREGGPRRETQYF. The CDR3 nucleotides read TGTGCCAGCAGAGAAGGGGGTCCCAGACGAGAGACCCAGTACTTC.

The CDR3 DNA is TGCGCCAGCAGCAGGGACAATCCTCAGTCCGGGGAGCTGTTTTTT. Its translation is CASSRDNPQSGELFF. The chain has TRBV5-1 and TRBJ2-2, with D perhaps TRBD1 (6 bases). From germline, CDR1 is SGHRS and CDR2 YFSETQ. Trimming stripped 4 bases from V and 6 bases from J, with 16 bases between. This CDR3 has 15 residues.

This clonotype was seen a handful of times. This chain links TRBV6-5 with TRBJ2-1, with 8 bases aligning to TRBD1. J lost 3 bases, V lost 0 bases, and 7 bases had no gene match. The CDR3 sequence is 17 residues long. Per germline, CDR1 MNHEY and CDR2 SVGAGI. The DNA of the CDR3 is TGTGCCAGCAGTTACTCCACCGGGACAGGAGACTACAATGAGCAGTTCTTC. Protein sequence: CASSYSTGTGDYNEQFF.

This clonotype was recorded a few times. This chain joins TRBV7-9 and TRBJ2-1; 7 positions agree with TRBD2. Losses at the gene ends were 4 bases for V and 4 bases for J; bases not matched to a gene: 13. Germline CDR1 SEHNR, CDR2 FQNEAQ (reference sequence). This CDR3 comprises 17 residues. The CDR3, as DNA: TGTGCCAGCAGCTCCTTCTCAGGTGCGGGAGTGTACAATGAGCAGTTCTTC. Translated: CASSSFSGAGVYNEQFF.

This clonotype was seen only a few times. The rearrangement links TRBV29-1 to TRBJ1-3; 7 bases match TRBD1. Germline trimming cut 4 bases from V and 2 bases from J; bases unmatched to any gene: 2. Germline CDR1 reads SQVTM; CDR2 reads ANQGSEA. The CDR3 is made up of 13 amino acids. The CDR3 nucleotides are TGCAGCGTTGCACAGGGGCCTGGAAACACCATATATTTT. This codes for CSVAQGPGNTIYF.

The sample holds many counts of this clonotype. V gene TRBV7-9 combines with J gene TRBJ2-7, with D possibly TRBD2 on 7 matching bases. V was pared by 5 bases and J by 6 bases, with 14 bases between. The CDR3 extends over 13 amino acids. The germline gives CDR1 SEHNR, CDR2 FQNEAQ (reference sequence). CDR3 region: CASSPRGGTEQYF. For the CDR3, the DNA is TGTGCCAGCAGCCCCAGGGGAGGGACCGAGCAGTACTTC.

This clonotype was detected ten times or more. V is TRBV28 and J is TRBJ2-3; either TRBD1 or TRBD2 may supply D (6 bases each). Germline CDR1 reads MDHEN; CDR2 reads SYDVKM. The CDR3 sequence is 15 residues long. Trimming took off 7 bases at V and 5 bases at J, with 19 bases between the two ends. The CDR3 DNA sequence: TGTGCCAGCACCCCCGGGTGGGGGGCAGGAGATACGCAGTATTTT. Its translation is CASTPGWGAGDTQYF.

This clonotype was counted at least ten times. This rearrangement joins TRBV7-2 to TRBJ2-7, with TRBD1 matching over 9 bases. This CDR3 region has 16 residues. Germline trimming cut 1 base from V and 4 bases from J; bases unmatched to any gene: 8. Germline lookup yields CDR1 SGHTA and CDR2 FQGNSA. The CDR3 loop is CASSLEWGQGGYEQYF. The CDR3 nucleotides are TGTGCCAGCAGCTTAGAGTGGGGACAGGGTGGTTACGAGCAGTACTTC.

Of note for this clonotype: The junction departs from the called germline gene at one end, perhaps through a read error. The chain employs TRBV5-6 and TRBJ2-1; D is ambiguous. This CDR3 has 16 residues. Germline loops: CDR1 SGHDT, CDR2 YYEEEE. The CDR3: CASSLAPQSSCNEQFF. The CDR3 DNA follows: TGTGCCAGCAGCTTGGCCCCCCAGAGCTCCTGCAATGAGCAGTTCTTC.

Many counts were recorded for this clonotype. This chain connects TRBV12-3 or TRBV12-4 to TRBJ2-1; 10 bases match TRBD2. The CDR3 runs 15 residues. V shed 6 bases, J shed 4 bases, and the junction held 6 bases outside the gene matches. Here the CDR3 DNA reads TGTGCCAGCAGAAGGACTAGCGGAGTATACAATGAGCAGTTCTTC. Translated, it gives CASRRTSGVYNEQFF.

This clonotype appeared many times. This sequence joins TRBV11-2 and TRBJ2-4, with TRBD2 matching 11 bases. Germline V gene lookup returns CDR1 SGHAT and CDR2 FQNNGV. V shed 0 bases and J 2 bases; nucleotides not matched to a gene: 6. This CDR3 contains 18 residues. The CDR3 DNA reads as TGTGCCAGCAGCTTAGATTCCTCTAGCGGGAGGACCAAAAACATTCAGTACTTC. Translating it yields CASSLDSSSGRTKNIQYF.

This clonotype was seen many times. The chain is built from TRBV2 and TRBJ2-1, with 14 bases that match TRBD2. The germline CDR1 and CDR2 sequences are SNHLY and FYNNEI. The CDR3 sequence is 16 residues long. The trim removed 5 bases at V and 14 bases at J, leaving 14 bases unmatched. CDR3 sequence: CASSPQGLAGVPGKFF. CDR3 bases: TGTGCCAGCAGTCCTCAGGGACTAGCGGGAGTCCCGGGGAAGTTCTTC.

This clonotype was recorded at least ten times. The J gene is TRBJ2-3, the V gene TRBV28, with no clear D. V gave up 5 bases and J gave up 8 bases, with 8 bases separating them. Per the germline V gene, CDR1 is MDHEN and CDR2 is SYDVKM. This CDR3 has 11 residues. CDR3 DNA sequence: TGTGCCAGCAGTCTTAGGGTTACGCAGTATTTT. As protein: CASSLRVTQYF.

This clonotype has a count of ten or more. The rearrangement uses TRBV12-5 and TRBJ2-3; TRBD2 matches at 8 bases. Trimming at V came to 2 bases and at J to 2 bases, leaving 6 bases not matched to a gene. Germline lookup yields CDR1 LGHNT and CDR2 FRNRAP. The CDR3 sequence is 16 residues long. In DNA, the CDR3 is TGTGCTAGTGGTTTGCCCCTAGCGGGCAACACAGATACGCAGTATTTT. Protein: CASGLPLAGNTDTQYF.

This clonotype was counted many times. The genes are TRBV5-1 and TRBJ1-2; D ambiguous. V lost 4 bases, J lost 5 bases, and 15 bases lay in between. Germline lookup yields CDR1 SGHRS and CDR2 YFSETQ. The CDR3 has 14 residues. In nucleotides, the CDR3 is TGCGCCAGCAGCCCCGTATCGACTCCTTATGGCTACACCTTC. Its translation is CASSPVSTPYGYTF. The full variable domain, rest sourced from reference TRBV5-1 and TRBJ1-2, is KAGVTQTPRYLIKTRGQQVTLSCSPISGHRSVSWYQQTPGQGLQFLFEYFSETQRNKGNFPGRFSGRQFSNSRSEMNVSTLELGDSALYLCASSPVSTPYGYTFGSGTRLTVV.

In this sample, this clonotype turned up many times. An end of the junction differs from the germline gene, which may be a read error. This chain connects TRBV5-1 to TRBJ2-1; 10 bases line up with TRBD2. The CDR3 consists of 15 residues. Germline CDR1 is SGHRS and CDR2 is YFSETQ. CDR3 sequence (DNA): TGTGCCAGCAGCTTAACTAGCGGGACCTACAATGAGCAGTTCTTC. It translates to CASSLTSGTYNEQFF.